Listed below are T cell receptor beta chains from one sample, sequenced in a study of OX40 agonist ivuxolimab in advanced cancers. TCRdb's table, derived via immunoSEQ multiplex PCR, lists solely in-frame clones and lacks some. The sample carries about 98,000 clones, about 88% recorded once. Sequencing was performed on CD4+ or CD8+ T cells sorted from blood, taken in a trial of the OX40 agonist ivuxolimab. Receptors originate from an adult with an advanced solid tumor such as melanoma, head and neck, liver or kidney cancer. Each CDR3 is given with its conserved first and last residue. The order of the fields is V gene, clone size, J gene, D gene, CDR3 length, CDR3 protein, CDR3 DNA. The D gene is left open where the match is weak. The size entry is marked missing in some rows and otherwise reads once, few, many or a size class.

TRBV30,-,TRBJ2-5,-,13,CAWSPPMQETQYF,TGTGCCTGGAGTCCCCCCATGCAAGAGACCCAGTACTTC
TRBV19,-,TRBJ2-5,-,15,CASTGGLAHQETQYF,TGTGCCAGTACTGGAGGGCTCGCACATCAAGAGACCCAGTACTTC
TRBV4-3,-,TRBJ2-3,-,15,CASSQDKGSADTQYF,TGCGCCAGCAGCCAAGATAAGGGCAGTGCAGATACGCAGTATTTT
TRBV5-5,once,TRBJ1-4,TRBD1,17,CASSGGTQGQGFEKLFF,TGTGCCAGCAGCGGAGGAACCCAGGGACAGGGTTTTGAAAAACTGTTTTTT
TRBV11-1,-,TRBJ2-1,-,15,CASLRRAAGHNEQFF,TGTGCCAGCCTCAGAAGGGCAGCGGGCCACAATGAGCAGTTCTTC
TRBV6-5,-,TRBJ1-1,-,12,CASSTLESATFF,TGTGCCAGCAGTACTTTAGAATCGGCGACTTTCTTT
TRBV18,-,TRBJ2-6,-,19,CASSPPPAESYSGANVLTF,TGTGCCAGCTCACCACCTCCAGCAGAATCCTACTCTGGGGCCAACGTCCTGACTTTC
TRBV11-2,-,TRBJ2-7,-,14,CASSLGGRPGEQYF,TGTGCCAGCAGCTTAGGGGGGAGGCCTGGCGAGCAGTACTTC
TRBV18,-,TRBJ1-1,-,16,CASSSSGEWADPEAFF,TGTGCCAGCTCTAGTTCAGGGGAGTGGGCCGACCCTGAAGCTTTCTTT
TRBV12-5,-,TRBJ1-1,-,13,CASGSTGIAEAFF,TGTGCTAGTGGATCCACAGGTATTGCTGAAGCTTTCTTT
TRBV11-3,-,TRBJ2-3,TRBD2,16,CASSARTSGSTDTQYF,TGTGCCAGCAGCGCCCGGACTAGCGGGAGCACAGATACGCAGTATTTT
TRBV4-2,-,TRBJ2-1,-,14,CASTPSYSYNEQFF,TGTGCCAGCACCCCTAGTTACTCCTACAATGAGCAGTTCTTC
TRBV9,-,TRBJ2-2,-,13,CASKASSTGELFF,TGTGCCAGCAAGGCTAGCTCCACCGGGGAGCTGTTTTTT
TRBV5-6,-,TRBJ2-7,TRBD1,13,CASSPGQYYEQYF,TGTGCCAGCAGCCCGGGACAGTACTACGAGCAGTACTTC
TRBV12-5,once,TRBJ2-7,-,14,CASAQSPNSYEQYF,TGTGCTAGTGCCCAGTCACCGAACTCCTACGAGCAGTACTTC
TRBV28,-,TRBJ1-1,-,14,CASSRGGSNTEAFF,TGTGCCAGCTCTCGAGGGGGGTCGAACACTGAAGCTTTCTTT
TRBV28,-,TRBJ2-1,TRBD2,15,CASSLGIAGDHEQFF,TGTGCCAGCAGTTTAGGAATAGCGGGAGATCATGAGCAGTTCTTC
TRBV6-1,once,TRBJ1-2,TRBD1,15,CASSGGRTGEHGYTF,TGTGCCAGCAGTGGGGGGAGGACAGGCGAACATGGCTACACCTTC
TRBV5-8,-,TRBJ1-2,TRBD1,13,CASSSTGDGGYTF,TGTGCCAGCAGCTCTACAGGGGACGGCGGCTACACCTTC
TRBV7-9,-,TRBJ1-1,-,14,CASSLAEGGTEAFF,TGTGCCAGCAGCTTAGCGGAGGGGGGCACTGAAGCTTTCTTT
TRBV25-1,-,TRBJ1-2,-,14,CASSDPNRDYGYTF,TGTGCCAGCAGCGATCCTAACAGGGACTATGGCTACACCTTC
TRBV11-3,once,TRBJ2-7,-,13,CASSLVMGGEQYF,TGTGCCAGCAGCTTAGTGATGGGAGGCGAGCAGTACTTC
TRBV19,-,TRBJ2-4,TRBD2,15,CASSIDRLAGGIQYF,TGTGCCAGTAGTATAGATCGGTTAGCGGGAGGGATTCAGTACTTC
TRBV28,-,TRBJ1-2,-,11,CASSFPGGYTF,TGTGCCAGCAGTTTTCCGGGTGGCTACACCTTC
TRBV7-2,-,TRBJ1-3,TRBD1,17,CASSSGQGESSGNTIYF,TGTGCCAGCAGCTCGGGACAGGGGGAAAGCTCTGGAAACACCATATATTTT
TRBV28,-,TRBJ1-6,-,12,CASSFRNSPLHF,TGTGCCAGCAGTTTTCGGAATTCACCCCTCCACTTT
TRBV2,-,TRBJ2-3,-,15,CASSYPGGLVDTQYF,TGTGCCAGCAGTTACCCCGGGGGCCTGGTTGATACGCAGTATTTT
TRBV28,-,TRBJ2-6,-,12,CASGFGANVLTF,TGTGCCAGCGGGTTTGGGGCCAACGTCCTGACTTTC
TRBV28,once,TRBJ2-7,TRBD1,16,CASRTGTGARRYEQYF,TGTGCCAGCAGAACCGGGACAGGGGCTCGGCGCTACGAGCAGTACTTC
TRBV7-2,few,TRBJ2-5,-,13,CASSLYGEETQYF,TGTGCCAGCAGCTTATACGGGGAAGAGACCCAGTACTTC
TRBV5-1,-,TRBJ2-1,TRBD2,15,CASSFGGSSYNEQFF,TGCGCCAGCAGCTTCGGGGGGAGCTCCTACAATGAGCAGTTCTTC
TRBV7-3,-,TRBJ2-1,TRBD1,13,CASSLGQYNEQFF,TGTGCCAGCAGCTTGGGACAGTACAATGAGCAGTTCTTC
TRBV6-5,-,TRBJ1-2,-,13,CASSNAKYRGYTF,TGTGCCAGCAGTAACGCCAAATACCGGGGCTACACCTTC
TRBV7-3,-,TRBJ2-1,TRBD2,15,CASGSSSGSHNEQFF,TGTGCCAGCGGATCGAGTAGCGGGAGCCACAATGAGCAGTTCTTC